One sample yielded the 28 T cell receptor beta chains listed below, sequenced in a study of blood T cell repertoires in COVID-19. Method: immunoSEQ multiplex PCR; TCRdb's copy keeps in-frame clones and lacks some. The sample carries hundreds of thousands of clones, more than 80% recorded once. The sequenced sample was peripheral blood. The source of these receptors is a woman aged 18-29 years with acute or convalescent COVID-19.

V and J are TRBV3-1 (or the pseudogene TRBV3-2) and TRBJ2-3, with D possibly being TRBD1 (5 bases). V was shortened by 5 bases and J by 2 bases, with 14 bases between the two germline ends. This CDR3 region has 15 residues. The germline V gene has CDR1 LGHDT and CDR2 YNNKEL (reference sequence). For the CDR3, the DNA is TGTGCCAGCAGCTTTTTCAGACAGCTCACAGATACGCAGTATTTT. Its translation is CASSFFRQLTDTQYF.

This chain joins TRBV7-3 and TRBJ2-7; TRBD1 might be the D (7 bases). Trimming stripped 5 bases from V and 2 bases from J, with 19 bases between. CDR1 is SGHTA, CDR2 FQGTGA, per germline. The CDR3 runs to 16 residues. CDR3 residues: CASSPNRGGRAYEQYF. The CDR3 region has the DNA TGTGCCAGCAGCCCAAACAGGGGAGGCCGAGCCTACGAGCAGTACTTC.

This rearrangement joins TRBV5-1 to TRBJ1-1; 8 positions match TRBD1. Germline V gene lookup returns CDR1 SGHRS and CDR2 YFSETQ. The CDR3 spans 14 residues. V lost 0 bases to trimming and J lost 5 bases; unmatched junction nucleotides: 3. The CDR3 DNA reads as TGCGCCAGCAGCTTGGAGGACAGGGCTACTGAAGCTTTCTTT. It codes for CASSLEDRATEAFF. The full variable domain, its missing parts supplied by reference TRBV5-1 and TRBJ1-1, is KAGVTQTPRYLIKTRGQQVTLSCSPISGHRSVSWYQQTPGQGLQFLFEYFSETQRNKGNFPGRFSGRQFSNSRSEMNVSTLELGDSALYLCASSLEDRATEAFFGQGTRLTVV.

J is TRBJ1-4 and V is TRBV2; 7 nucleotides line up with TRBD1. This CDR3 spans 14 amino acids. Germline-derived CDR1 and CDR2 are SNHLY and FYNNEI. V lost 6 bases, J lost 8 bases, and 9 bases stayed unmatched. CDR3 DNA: TGTGCCAGCAGACCGGACAGGCAAAGGGAAAAACTGTTTTTT. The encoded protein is CASRPDRQREKLFF.

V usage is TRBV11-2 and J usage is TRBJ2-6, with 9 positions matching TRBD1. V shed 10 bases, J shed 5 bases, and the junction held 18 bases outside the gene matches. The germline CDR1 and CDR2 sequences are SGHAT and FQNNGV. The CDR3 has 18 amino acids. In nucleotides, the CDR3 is TGTGCCACTATAAACAGGGGGCTGGGGGACTTTAGGGCCAACGTCCTGACTTTC. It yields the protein CATINRGLGDFRANVLTF.

This CDR3 reads CASSEAGGGKGNTIYF. The CDR3, as DNA: TGTGCCAGCAGTGAAGCTGGGGGGGGTAAAGGAAACACCATATATTTT. This chain uses TRBV2 with TRBJ1-3, with D possibly TRBD1 on 5 matching bases. V lost 0 bases and J 4 bases, leaving 13 bases between the germline ends. Germline V CDR1 and CDR2: SNHLY, FYNNEI. The length of the CDR3 is 16 residues.

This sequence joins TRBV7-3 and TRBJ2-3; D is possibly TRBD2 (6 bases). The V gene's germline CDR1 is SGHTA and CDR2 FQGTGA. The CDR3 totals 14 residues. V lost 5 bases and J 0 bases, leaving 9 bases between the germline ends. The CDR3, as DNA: TGTGCCAGCAGCCCGGGGGTTAGCACAGATACGCAGTATTTT. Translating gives CASSPGVSTDTQYF.

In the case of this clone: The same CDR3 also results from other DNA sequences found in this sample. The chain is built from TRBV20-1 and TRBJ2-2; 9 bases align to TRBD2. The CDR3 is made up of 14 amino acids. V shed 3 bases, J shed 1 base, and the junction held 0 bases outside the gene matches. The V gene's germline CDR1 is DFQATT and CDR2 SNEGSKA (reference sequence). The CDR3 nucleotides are TGCAGTGCTAGTAGCGGGGGGAACACCGGGGAGCTGTTTTTT. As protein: CSASSGGNTGELFF.

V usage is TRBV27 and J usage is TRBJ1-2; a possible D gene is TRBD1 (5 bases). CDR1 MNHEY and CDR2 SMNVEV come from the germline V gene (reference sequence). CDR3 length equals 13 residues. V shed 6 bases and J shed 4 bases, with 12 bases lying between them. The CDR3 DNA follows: TGTGCCAGCAGGTCAGGGTCCTTCTATGGCTACACCTTC. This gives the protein CASRSGSFYGYTF.

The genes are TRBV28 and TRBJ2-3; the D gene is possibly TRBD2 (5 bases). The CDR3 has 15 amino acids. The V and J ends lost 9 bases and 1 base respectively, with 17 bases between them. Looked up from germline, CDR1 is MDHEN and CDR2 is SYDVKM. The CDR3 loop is CASNLDEGRTDTQYF. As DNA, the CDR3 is TGTGCCAGTAACCTCGATGAGGGCCGCACAGATACGCAGTATTTT.

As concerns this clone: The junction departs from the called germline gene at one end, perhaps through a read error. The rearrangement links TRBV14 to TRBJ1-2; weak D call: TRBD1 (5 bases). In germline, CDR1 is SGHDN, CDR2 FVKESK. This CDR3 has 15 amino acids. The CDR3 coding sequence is TGTGCCAGCAGCCAAGATCATCTGGGAAGCAAGGGGATCGGATTC. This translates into CASSQDHLGSKGIGF.

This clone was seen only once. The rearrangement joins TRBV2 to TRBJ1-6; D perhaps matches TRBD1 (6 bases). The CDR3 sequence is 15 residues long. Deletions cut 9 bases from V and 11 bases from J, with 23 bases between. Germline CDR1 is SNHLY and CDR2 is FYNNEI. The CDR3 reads CASSGGMVGVAPLHF. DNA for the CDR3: TGTGCCAGTTCGGGGGGCATGGTCGGGGTGGCACCCCTCCACTTT. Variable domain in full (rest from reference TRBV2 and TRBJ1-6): EPEVTQTPSHQVTQMGQEVILRCVPISNHLYFYWYRQILGQKVEFLVSFYNNEISEKSEIFDDQFSVERPDGSNFTLKIRSTKLEDSAMYFCASSGGMVGVAPLHFGNGTRLTVT.

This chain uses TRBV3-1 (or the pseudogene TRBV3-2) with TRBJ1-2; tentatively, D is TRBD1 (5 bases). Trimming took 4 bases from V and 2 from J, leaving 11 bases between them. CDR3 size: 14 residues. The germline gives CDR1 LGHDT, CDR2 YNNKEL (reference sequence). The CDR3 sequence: CASSPGGRNYGYTF. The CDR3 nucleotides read TGTGCCAGCAGCCCGGGGGGGAGGAACTATGGCTACACCTTC.

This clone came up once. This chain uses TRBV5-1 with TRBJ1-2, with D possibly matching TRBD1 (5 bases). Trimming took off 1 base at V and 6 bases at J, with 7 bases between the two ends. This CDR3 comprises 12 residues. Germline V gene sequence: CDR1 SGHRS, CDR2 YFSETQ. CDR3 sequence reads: CASSLIGDGYTF. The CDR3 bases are TGCGCCAGCAGCTTGATAGGGGATGGCTACACCTTC.

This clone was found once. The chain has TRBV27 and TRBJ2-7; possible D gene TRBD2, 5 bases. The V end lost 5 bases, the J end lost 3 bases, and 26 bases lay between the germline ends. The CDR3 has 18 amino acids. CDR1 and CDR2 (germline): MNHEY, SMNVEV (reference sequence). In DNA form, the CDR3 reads TGTGCCAGCAGTAAGCGAGGTGGAGCGGACGTTCCATACTACGAGCAGTACTTC. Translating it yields CASSKRGGADVPYYEQYF.

As DNA, the CDR3 is TGTGCCAGCAGCTTACTGAACCAGGGGGAGGTCACCGGGGAGCTGTTTTTT. As protein: CASSLLNQGEVTGELFF. V usage is TRBV5-6 and J usage is TRBJ2-2; possibly TRBD1 for D (7 bases). The CDR3 runs to 17 residues. CDR1 SGHDT and CDR2 YYEEEE come from the germline V gene. Trimming took 2 bases from V and 4 from J, leaving 18 bases between them.

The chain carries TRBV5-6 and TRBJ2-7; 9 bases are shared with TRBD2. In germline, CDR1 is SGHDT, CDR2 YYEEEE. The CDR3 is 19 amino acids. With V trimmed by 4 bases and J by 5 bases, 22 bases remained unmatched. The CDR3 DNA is TGTGCCAGCAGCCTAGTAGACGCGAGCGGGGGGATCTATATCAACGAGCAGTACTTC. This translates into CASSLVDASGGIYINEQYF.

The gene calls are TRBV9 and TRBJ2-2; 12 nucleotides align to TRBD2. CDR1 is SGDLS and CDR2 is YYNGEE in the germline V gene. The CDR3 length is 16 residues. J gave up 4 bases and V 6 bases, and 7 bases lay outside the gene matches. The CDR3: CASKLAGGVGTGELFF. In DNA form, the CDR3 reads TGTGCCAGCAAACTAGCGGGGGGCGTGGGCACCGGGGAGCTGTTTTTT.

This chain's CDR3 is CASSVGLARNIQYF. CDR3 nucleotide sequence: TGTGCCAGCAGTGTGGGACTAGCAAGGAACATTCAGTACTTC. The gene calls are TRBV2 and TRBJ2-4, with 9 bases matching TRBD2. The V gene's germline CDR1 is SNHLY and CDR2 FYNNEI. The V gene end was trimmed by 4 bases and the J gene end by 7 bases; junction bases not matched to a gene: 5. CDR3 length: 14 residues. The full variable domain, its missing parts supplied by reference TRBV2 and TRBJ2-4, is EPEVTQTPSHQVTQMGQEVILRCVPISNHLYFYWYRQILGQKVEFLVSFYNNEISEKSEIFDDQFSVERPDGSNFTLKIRSTKLEDSAMYFCASSVGLARNIQYFGAGTRLSVL.

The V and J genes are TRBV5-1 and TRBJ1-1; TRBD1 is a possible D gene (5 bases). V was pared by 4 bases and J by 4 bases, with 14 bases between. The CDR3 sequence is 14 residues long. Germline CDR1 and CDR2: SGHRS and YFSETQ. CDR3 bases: TGCGCCAGCAGCCTAACAGGTGGCAGCACTGAAGCTTTCTTT. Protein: CASSLTGGSTEAFF.

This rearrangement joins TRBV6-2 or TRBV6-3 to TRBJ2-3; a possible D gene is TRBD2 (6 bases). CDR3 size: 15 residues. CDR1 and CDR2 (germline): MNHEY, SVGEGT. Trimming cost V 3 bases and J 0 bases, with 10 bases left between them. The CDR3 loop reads CASSYSRGSTDTQYF. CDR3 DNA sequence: TGTGCCAGCAGTTATTCTCGGGGGAGCACAGATACGCAGTATTTT.

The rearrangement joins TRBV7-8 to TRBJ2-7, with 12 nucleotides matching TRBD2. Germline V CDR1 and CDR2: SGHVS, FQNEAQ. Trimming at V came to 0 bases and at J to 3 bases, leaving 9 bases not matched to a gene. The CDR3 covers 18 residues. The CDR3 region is CASSLAVTLAGGSYEQYF. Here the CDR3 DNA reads TGTGCCAGCAGCTTAGCAGTCACCCTAGCGGGGGGGAGCTACGAGCAGTACTTC.

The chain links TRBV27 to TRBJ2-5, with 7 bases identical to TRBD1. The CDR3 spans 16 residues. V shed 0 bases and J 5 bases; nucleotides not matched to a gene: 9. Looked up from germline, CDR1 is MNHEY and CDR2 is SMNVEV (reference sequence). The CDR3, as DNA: TGTGCCAGCAGTTTATCGACAGGGTTCGTTGGGGAGACCCAGTACTTC. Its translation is CASSLSTGFVGETQYF.

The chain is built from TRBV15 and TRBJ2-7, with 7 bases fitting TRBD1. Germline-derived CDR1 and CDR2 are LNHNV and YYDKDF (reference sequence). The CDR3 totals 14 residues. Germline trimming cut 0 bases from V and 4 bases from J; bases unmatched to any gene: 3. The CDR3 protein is CATSRDGTAYEQYF. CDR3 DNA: TGTGCCACCAGCAGAGACGGGACAGCTTACGAGCAGTACTTC.

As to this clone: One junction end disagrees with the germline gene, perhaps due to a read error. This CDR3 reads CASSPSGDYAYTF. The CDR3 DNA reads as TGTGCCAGCAGCCCCTCGGGGGACTATGCCTACACCTTC. The V call is TRBV7-2, the J call TRBJ1-2; maybe TRBD1 (5 bases). The V gene's germline CDR1 is SGHTA and CDR2 FQGNSA. This CDR3 region has 13 residues.

CDR3 sequence (DNA): TGTGCCAGCAGTGCAACGCGGTTACGGCAGCCCCAGCATTTT. Its protein product is CASSATRLRQPQHF. The rearrangement uses TRBV27 and TRBJ1-5, with D unresolved. Trimming pared 5 bases from V and 7 bases from J, leaving 15 bases between. The CDR3 consists of 14 residues. CDR1 is MNHEY and CDR2 is SMNVEV in the germline V gene (reference sequence).

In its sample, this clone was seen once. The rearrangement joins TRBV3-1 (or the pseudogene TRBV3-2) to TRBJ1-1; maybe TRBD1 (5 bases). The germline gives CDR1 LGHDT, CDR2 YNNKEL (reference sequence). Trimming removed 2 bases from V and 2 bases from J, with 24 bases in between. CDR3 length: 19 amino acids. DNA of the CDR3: TGTGCCAGCAGCCAAAGGACCAAATACGACAGATTCCTAAACACTGAAGCTTTCTTT. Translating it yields CASSQRTKYDRFLNTEAFF.

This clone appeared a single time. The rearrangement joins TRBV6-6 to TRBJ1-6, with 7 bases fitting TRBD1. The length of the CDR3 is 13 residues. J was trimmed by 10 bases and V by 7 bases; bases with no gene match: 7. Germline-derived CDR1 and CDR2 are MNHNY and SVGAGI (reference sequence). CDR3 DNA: TGTGCCAGCATGTCGACAGGGACATCACCCCTCCACTTT. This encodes CASMSTGTSPLHF.